This TCR beta chain came from a study of PD-1 blockade in mismatch repair-deficient tumors. The CDR3 totals 14 residues. The germline gives CDR1 SGHDN, CDR2 FVKESK. Trimming took off 4 bases at V and 0 bases at J, with 7 bases between the two ends. Assay: immunoSEQ multiplex PCR; the TCRdb copy retains only in-frame clones and omits some. The sample contains 95,000 to 150,000 clones, 85% to 90% of which appear only once. The sequenced sample was peripheral blood, obtained 44 weeks after starting pembrolizumab. The J gene is TRBJ2-1, the V gene TRBV14; no clear D gene. The sequence was obtained from an adult with mismatch repair-deficient cancer. CDR3 DNA sequence: TGTGCCAGCAGCCGAGCGCCCTCCTACAATGAGCAGTTCTTC. As protein: CASSRAPSYNEQFF.